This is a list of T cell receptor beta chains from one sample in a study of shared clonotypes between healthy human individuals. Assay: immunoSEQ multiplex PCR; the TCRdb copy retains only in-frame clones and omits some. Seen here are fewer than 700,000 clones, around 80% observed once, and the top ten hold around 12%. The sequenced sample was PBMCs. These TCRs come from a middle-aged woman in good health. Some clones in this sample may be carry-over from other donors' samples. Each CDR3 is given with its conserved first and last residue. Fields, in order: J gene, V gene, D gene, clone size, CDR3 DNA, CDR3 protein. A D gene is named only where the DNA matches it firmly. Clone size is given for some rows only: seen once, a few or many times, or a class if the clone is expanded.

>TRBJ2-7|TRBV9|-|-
TGTGCCAGCAGCGTAGGGCAGGGCGACTACGAGCAGTACTTC
CASSVGQGDYEQYF
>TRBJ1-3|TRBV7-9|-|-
TGTGCCAGCAGCTTAGGCAGCTCTGGAAACACCATATATTTT
CASSLGSSGNTIYF
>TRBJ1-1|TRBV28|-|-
TGTGCCAGCAGTTTATCGATGGAGGGCGGGGAAGCTTTCTTT
CASSLSMEGGEAFF
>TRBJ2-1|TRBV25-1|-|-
TGTGCCAGCAGTGAATGCAATGAGCAGTTCTTC
CASSECNEQFF
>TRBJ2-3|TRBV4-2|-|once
TGTGCCAGCAGCCCGCGCGACTCCGATACGCAGTATTTT
CASSPRDSDTQYF
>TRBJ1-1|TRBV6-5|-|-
TGTGCCAGCAGTTACTCAAGTGGAGCGGGCGACACTGAAGCTTTCTTT
CASSYSSGAGDTEAFF
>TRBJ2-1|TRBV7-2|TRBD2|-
TGTGCCAGCAGCTTAGGACTAGCGGAGTCCTACAATGAGCAGTTCTTC
CASSLGLAESYNEQFF
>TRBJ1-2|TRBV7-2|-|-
TGTGCCAGCAGCCCTTCAGGGGTGGGGGGCTACACCTTC
CASSPSGVGGYTF
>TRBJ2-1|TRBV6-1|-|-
TGTGCCAGCAGCCGAAGGGACCTAGCTAATGAGCAGTTCTTC
CASSRRDLANEQFF
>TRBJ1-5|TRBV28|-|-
TGTGCCATAACGGGCAGGGTACGAGGGGGTGTTGGCAATCAGCCCCAGCATTTT
CAITGRVRGGVGNQPQHF
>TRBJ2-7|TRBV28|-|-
TGTGCCAGCAGTTCCCGGTGGCTAGTGCGTCCCTACGAGCAGTACTTC
CASSSRWLVRPYEQYF
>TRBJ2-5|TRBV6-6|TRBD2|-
TGTGCCAGCAGTTACGAAGCGGGATTGGAGACCCAGTACTTC
CASSYEAGLETQYF
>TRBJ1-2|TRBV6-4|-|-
TGTGCCAGCTCCCGGGAGGCAGACAAGCTGAGCTATGGCTACACCTTC
CASSREADKLSYGYTF
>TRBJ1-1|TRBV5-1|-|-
TGCGCCAGCAGCTTCGGACCCATGAACACTGAAGCTTTCTTT
CASSFGPMNTEAFF
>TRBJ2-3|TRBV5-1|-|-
TGCGCCAGCAGCTTGGAAACGAGAGATACGCAGTATTTT
CASSLETRDTQYF
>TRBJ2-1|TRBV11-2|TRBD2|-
TGTGCCAGCAGCCCGAATAGCGGGAGTTTCGATGAGCAGTTCTTC
CASSPNSGSFDEQFF
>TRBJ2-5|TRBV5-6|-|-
TGTGCCAGCAGCCCCCGGTCCATCGGGGAGACCCAGTACTTC
CASSPRSIGETQYF
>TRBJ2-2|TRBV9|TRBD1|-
TGTGCCAGCAGCGTGTGGACAGGGGGGAACACCGGGGAGCTGTTTTTT
CASSVWTGGNTGELFF
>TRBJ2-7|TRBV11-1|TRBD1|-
TGTGCCAGCAGCTCCCGGGACAGGGTGTACGAGCAGTACTTC
CASSSRDRVYEQYF
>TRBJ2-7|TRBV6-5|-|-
TGTGCCAGCAGCCTTAGCTCTTTGGGATCCTACGAGCAGTACTTC
CASSLSSLGSYEQYF
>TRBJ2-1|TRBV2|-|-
TGTGCCAGCCGGGGGCTAGCGGCGACCTACAATGAGCAGTTCTTC
CASRGLAATYNEQFF
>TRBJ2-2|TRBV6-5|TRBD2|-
TGTGCCAGCAGTTCAACTAGCGGGAAGAACACCGGGGAGCTGTTTTTT
CASSSTSGKNTGELFF
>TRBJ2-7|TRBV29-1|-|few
TGCAGCGTTGAAGCAAGTGGGGTCGGCGAGCAGTACTTC
CSVEASGVGEQYF
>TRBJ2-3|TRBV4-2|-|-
TGTGCCAGCAGCCAAGTCTCAGCACCCACAGATACGCAGTATTTT
CASSQVSAPTDTQYF
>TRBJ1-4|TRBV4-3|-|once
TGCGCCAGCAGCCAAGATTTCTGGGAGAAACTGTTTTTT
CASSQDFWEKLFF
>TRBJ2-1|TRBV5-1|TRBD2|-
TGCGCCAGCAGCCGGACTAGCGGCCAATACAATGAGCAGTTCTTC
CASSRTSGQYNEQFF
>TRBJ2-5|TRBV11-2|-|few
TGTGCCAGCAGCCCCGGCCCGGGAGAGACCCAGTACTTC
CASSPGPGETQYF
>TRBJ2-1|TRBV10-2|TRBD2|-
TGCGCCAGCAGTGGGCTAGCGGACAATGAGCAGTTCTTC
CASSGLADNEQFF
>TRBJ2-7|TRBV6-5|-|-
TGTGCCAGCAGTTTAAGCTCCTACGAGCAGTACTTC
CASSLSSYEQYF
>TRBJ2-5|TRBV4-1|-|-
TGCGCCAGCGGTGACACGGCTCGGGAGACCCAGTACTTC
CASGDTARETQYF
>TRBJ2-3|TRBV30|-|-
TGTGCCTGGAGTGGACCGGGGTCAGATACGCAGTATTTT
CAWSGPGSDTQYF
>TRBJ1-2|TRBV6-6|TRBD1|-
TGTGCCAGCAGAGAGACAGGGACGGGCTATGGCTACACCTTC
CASRETGTGYGYTF
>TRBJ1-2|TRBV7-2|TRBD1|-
TGTGCCAGCAACCTCGGGGACAGGGGTTCCTACACCTTC
CASNLGDRGSYTF
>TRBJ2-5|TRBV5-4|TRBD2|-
TGTGCCAGCAGCCTAGCGGGAGGGCCGGGGGAGACCCAGTACTTC
CASSLAGGPGETQYF
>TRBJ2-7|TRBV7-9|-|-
TGTGCCAGCAGATCAAGGGACGGTCTGGACGAGCAGTACTTC
CASRSRDGLDEQYF
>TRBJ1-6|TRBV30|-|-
TGTGCCTGGGGGACGGGGGACGCCTATAATTCACCCCTCCACTTT
CAWGTGDAYNSPLHF